These 26 T cell receptor beta chains were all obtained from the same sample, sequenced in a study of blood T cell repertoires in COVID-19. Clones were sequenced by immunoSEQ multiplex PCR, and TCRdb holds only the in-frame ones, with some missing. The table records around 250,000 clones, 75% to 90% of them present only once. The sample taken for sequencing was peripheral blood. These receptors were taken from a woman in her thirties or forties who had recovered from COVID-19.

V usage is TRBV5-5 and J usage is TRBJ2-5; 8 bases match TRBD1. This CDR3 spans 15 amino acids. V shed 6 bases and J 0 bases; nucleotides not matched to a gene: 7. Germline values: CDR1 SGHKS, CDR2 YYEKEE (reference sequence). In DNA form, the CDR3 reads TGTGCCAGCACCCGGACAGGGCTGTACCAAGAGACCCAGTACTTC. This codes for CASTRTGLYQETQYF.

CDR3 residues: CASSRPGTASYEQYF. The CDR3 coding sequence is TGTGCCAGCAGCCGACCCGGGACAGCCTCCTACGAGCAGTACTTC. The chain carries TRBV7-9 and TRBJ2-7, with 7 bases fitting TRBD1. CDR3 size: 15 residues. Germline V gives CDR1 SEHNR, CDR2 FQNEAQ (reference sequence). J lost 0 bases, V lost 5 bases, and 7 bases had no gene match.

This clone is a singleton in its sample. This sequence joins TRBV7-9 and TRBJ2-7; TRBD2 aligns across 10 bases. The CDR3 has 15 residues. With V trimmed by 5 bases and J by 5 bases, 9 bases remained unmatched. Germline V gene sequence: CDR1 SEHNR, CDR2 FQNEAQ (reference sequence). CDR3 sequence: CASSAELAGRDEQYF. CDR3 in DNA: TGTGCCAGCAGCGCCGAACTAGCGGGAAGGGACGAGCAGTACTTC.

In its sample, this clone was seen a few times. V and J are TRBV4-1 and TRBJ2-7; 11 bases are shared with TRBD2. This CDR3 is 17 amino acids long. V dropped 2 bases and J dropped 5; count of bases not matched to a gene: 11. The germline V gene has CDR1 MGHRA and CDR2 YSYEKL. The chain's CDR3 is CASSQILLLAGVHEQYF. The CDR3 bases are TGCGCCAGCAGCCAAATCCTCCTACTAGCGGGAGTCCACGAGCAGTACTTC.

This clone came up once. The chain uses TRBV10-3 and TRBJ1-1; TRBD1 might be the D (6 bases). The germline CDR1 and CDR2 sequences are ENHRY and SYGVKD. Trimming removed 3 bases at V and 5 bases at J, with 16 bases between. There are 15 residues in the CDR3. The CDR3 nucleotides read TGTGCCATCAGTGAAGGGGAGGGACAAGAGACTGAAGCTTTCTTT. Translating gives CAISEGEGQETEAFF.

This clone appeared once. The V call is TRBV24-1, the J call TRBJ1-1, with D unclear. Trimming shortened V by 4 bases and J by 10 bases, and 12 bases separated the two germline ends. The CDR3 runs 12 residues. Germline-derived CDR1 and CDR2 are KGHDR and SFDVKD. CDR3 sequence reads: CATSDPETGAFF. The CDR3 nucleotides read TGTGCCACCAGTGACCCGGAAACGGGAGCTTTCTTT.

The chain carries TRBV27 and TRBJ2-7; 7 positions agree with TRBD2. The ends lost 2 bases at V and 0 bases at J; junction bases unmatched: 4. CDR3 length: 15 amino acids. CDR1 MNHEY and CDR2 SMNVEV come from the germline V gene (reference sequence). The CDR3 reads CASSLIGGSSYEQYF. The CDR3 DNA reads as TGTGCCAGCAGTTTAATTGGCGGGAGCTCCTACGAGCAGTACTTC.

The chain is built from TRBV19 and TRBJ1-6; 9 bases align to TRBD1. The J segment lost 8 bases and the V segment lost 4 bases, leaving 9 bases of the junction unmatched. This CDR3 contains 16 residues. Germline-derived CDR1 and CDR2 are LNHDA and SQIVND (reference sequence). The CDR3 nucleotides are TGTGCCAGTAGTACCCCGCCGGGACAGGGTCATTCACCCCTCCACTTT. As protein: CASSTPPGQGHSPLHF.

The chain is built from TRBV28 and TRBJ2-1, with 13 bases aligning to TRBD2. Germline V lookup: CDR1 MDHEN, CDR2 SYDVKM. The CDR3 covers 19 residues. With 6 bases clipped from V and 1 base from J, the junction kept 12 bases outside the gene matches. The CDR3, as DNA: TGTGCCAGCAGCCAGTTTCTTGCGGGACTAGCGGGGTCCTACAATGAGCAGTTCTTC. It encodes CASSQFLAGLAGSYNEQFF.

This clone turned up a few times. The gene calls are TRBV6-4 and TRBJ1-5, with a possible D match to TRBD1 (6 bases). The germline V gene encodes CDR1 MRHNA and CDR2 SNTAGT. This CDR3 spans 20 amino acids. Trimming pared 0 bases from V and 4 bases from J, leaving 25 bases between. The CDR3 reads CASSDSKCCFAGGRNQPQHF. CDR3 nucleotides: TGTGCCAGCAGTGACTCGAAATGTTGTTTCGCGGGGGGCAGGAATCAGCCCCAGCATTTT.

V and J are TRBV19 and TRBJ2-1, with a tentative D call TRBD1 (6 bases). The CDR3 runs to 16 residues. Deletions cut 6 bases from V and 0 bases from J, with 15 bases between. The germline gives CDR1 LNHDA, CDR2 SQIVND (reference sequence). The CDR3 DNA sequence: TGTGCCAGTAGCCAAGTAGGGGGAAGCTCCTACAATGAGCAGTTCTTC. Amino acids: CASSQVGGSSYNEQFF.

The chain employs TRBV19 and TRBJ2-7; the match to TRBD2 covers 16 bases. Germline V gene lookup returns CDR1 LNHDA and CDR2 SQIVND (reference sequence). The V gene end was trimmed by 9 bases and the J gene end by 6 bases; junction bases not matched to a gene: 14. This CDR3 comprises 17 residues. The CDR3 nucleotides read TGTGCCAGGGCCGGGACTAGCGGGAGGGCCGATGGGGGCGAGCAGTACTTC. It translates to CARAGTSGRADGGEQYF.

This chain connects TRBV4-2 to TRBJ2-4; the D gene is possibly TRBD1 (6 bases). The V gene lost 4 bases and the J gene lost 7 bases, with 17 bases spanning the gap. CDR1 and CDR2 from the germline V gene are LGHNA and YNFKEQ. The CDR3 extends over 15 amino acids. The CDR3 loop is CASSPKMGDNNIQYF. For the CDR3, the DNA is TGTGCCAGCAGCCCCAAGATGGGGGACAATAACATTCAGTACTTC.

The CDR3 DNA follows: TGTGCCAGCAGTACGATCCACAGGGACCCTATGCCTGGCTACACCTTC. Its protein product is CASSTIHRDPMPGYTF. This chain connects TRBV28 to TRBJ1-2; tentative D call: TRBD1 (6 bases). This CDR3 comprises 16 residues. Germline V gives CDR1 MDHEN, CDR2 SYDVKM. V gave up 5 bases and J gave up 7 bases, with 23 bases separating them.

V and J are TRBV21-1 and TRBJ2-3; TRBD1 reflects the table's D call only, with no check against the DNA. TRBV21-1 is a listed pseudogene. The CDR3 extends over 16 amino acids. CDR3 nucleotides: TGTGCCAGCAGCCGAAAGGCCCGGGACAGGGGAGATACGCAGTATTTT. Translating it yields CASSRKARDRGDTQYF.

The V gene is TRBV27, the J gene TRBJ1-2; D might be TRBD1 (6 bases). Trimming removed 7 bases from V and 6 bases from J, with 15 bases in between. Looked up from germline, CDR1 is MNHEY and CDR2 is SMNVEV (reference sequence). This CDR3 comprises 13 residues. In DNA form, the CDR3 reads TGTGCCAGCACCCCACAGGGTACGGATGGCTACACCTTC. Translated, it gives CASTPQGTDGYTF.

The chain is built from TRBV3-1 (or the pseudogene TRBV3-2) and TRBJ2-2; D ambiguous. The CDR3 spans 14 residues. Looked up from germline, CDR1 is LGHDT and CDR2 is YNNKEL (reference sequence). Trimming pared 6 bases from V and 1 base from J, leaving 9 bases between. The CDR3 protein is CASSPGGNTGELFF. The CDR3 coding sequence is TGTGCCAGCAGTCCCGGCGGGAACACCGGGGAGCTGTTTTTT.

The chain links TRBV18 to TRBJ2-7; 7 positions agree with TRBD1. Looked up from germline, CDR1 is KGHSH and CDR2 is LQKENI. The V and J ends lost 5 bases and 4 bases, in that order; junction bases with no gene match: 8. The CDR3 runs to 14 residues. As DNA, the CDR3 is TGTGCCAGCTCAGGTCCGACAGGGAGTTACGAGCAGTACTTC. Its protein is CASSGPTGSYEQYF.

This chain links TRBV14 with TRBJ2-7; 13 positions match TRBD2. This CDR3 spans 15 amino acids. The germline V gene has CDR1 SGHDN and CDR2 FVKESK. V was pared by 4 bases and J by 4 bases, with 4 bases of the junction left unmatched. Here the CDR3 reads CASSPGLAGAYEQYF. The CDR3, as DNA: TGTGCCAGCAGCCCCGGACTAGCGGGAGCGTACGAGCAGTACTTC.

This chain joins TRBV9 and TRBJ1-1; D is unclear. V gave up 2 bases and J gave up 3 bases, with 11 bases separating them. There are 14 residues in the CDR3. The germline V gene has CDR1 SGDLS and CDR2 YYNGEE. This CDR3 reads CASSVEVLDTEAFF. DNA for the CDR3: TGTGCCAGCAGCGTTGAGGTCCTTGACACTGAAGCTTTCTTT.

V usage is TRBV6-4 and J usage is TRBJ2-1; 7 nucleotides match TRBD2. V shed 8 bases and J 3 bases; nucleotides not matched to a gene: 16. The CDR3 is made up of 17 amino acids. Germline V gene data show CDR1 as MRHNA and CDR2 as SNTAGT. The CDR3 spells CASEPRTGGPHYNEQFF. The CDR3 DNA sequence: TGTGCCAGCGAACCCAGGACGGGGGGACCCCACTACAATGAGCAGTTCTTC.

The chain couples TRBV28 to TRBJ1-5; D possibly corresponds to TRBD1 (5 bases). CDR3 length equals 15 residues. Trimming took 6 bases from V and 0 from J, leaving 12 bases between them. Germline V CDR1 and CDR2: MDHEN, SYDVKM. This CDR3 reads CASSGRQYSNQPQHF. As DNA, the CDR3 is TGTGCCAGCAGCGGTAGACAGTATAGCAATCAGCCCCAGCATTTT. Looking up the rest from reference TRBV28 and TRBJ1-5 gives the full variable domain: DVKVTQSSRYLVKRTGEKVFLECVQDMDHENMFWYRQDPGLGLRLIYFSYDVKMKEKGDIPEGYSVSREKKERFSLILESASTNQTSMYLCASSGRQYSNQPQHFGDGTRLSIL.

The chain couples TRBV7-9 to TRBJ2-5; TRBD1 aligns across 10 bases. Trimming took 5 bases from V and 4 from J; bases not matched to a gene: 7. CDR1 SEHNR and CDR2 FQNEAQ come from the germline V gene (reference sequence). This CDR3 region has 15 residues. The CDR3 DNA reads TGTGCCAGCAGCCCCACGGGACAGGGGAGAGAGACCCAGTACTTC. Amino acids: CASSPTGQGRETQYF.

CDR3 in DNA: TGTGCCAGCAGCTTAGTCAGCATGCGGTTAACAGATACGCAGTATTTT. Translating it yields CASSLVSMRLTDTQYF. This rearrangement joins TRBV7-8 to TRBJ2-3; unclear D gene. V lost 1 base and J 3 bases, leaving 14 bases between the germline ends. CDR1 SGHVS and CDR2 FQNEAQ come from the germline V gene. CDR3 length: 16 residues.

The V and J genes are TRBV19 and TRBJ1-6; 7 bases are a match to TRBD1. Trimming cost V 5 bases and J 5 bases; bases outside gene matches: 3. Per the germline V gene, CDR1 is LNHDA and CDR2 is SQIVND (reference sequence). The CDR3 runs to 14 residues. CDR3 region: CASSGGQNNSPLHF. In DNA form, the CDR3 reads TGTGCCAGTAGTGGGGGACAGAATAATTCACCCCTCCACTTT.

The J gene is TRBJ2-3, the V gene TRBV7-3; perhaps TRBD2 as D (5 bases). Trimming pared 5 bases from V and 7 bases from J, leaving 13 bases between. Germline V CDR1 and CDR2: SGHTA, FQGTGA. This CDR3 is built from 13 residues. As DNA, the CDR3 is TGTGCCAGCAGCGCCAATCTCGGGAATACGCAGTATTTT. This encodes CASSANLGNTQYF.